This T cell receptor (beta chain) came from a study of cytomegalovirus exposure and HLA in healthy donors. The V and J ends lost 1 base and 7 bases, in that order; junction bases with no gene match: 7. The CDR3 extends over 16 amino acids. The germline V gene encodes CDR1 SEHNR and CDR2 FQNEAQ (reference sequence). In the PCR, 60 Vbeta and 13 Jbeta primers were used. Produced via immunoSEQ multiplex PCR; TCRdb's table is partial and in-frame only. The sample carries 100,000 to 150,000 clones, over 65% recorded once. This receptor was identified in a man aged 25 to 40 in good health and CMV-seropositive. The chain joins TRBV7-9 to TRBJ2-7, with 13 bases aligning to TRBD2. The sequenced material came from PBMCs. CDR3 sequence (DNA): TGTGCCAGCAGCTTAGAAGGGACTAGCGGGACTAGGGAGCAGTACTTC. Translating gives CASSLEGTSGTREQYF.